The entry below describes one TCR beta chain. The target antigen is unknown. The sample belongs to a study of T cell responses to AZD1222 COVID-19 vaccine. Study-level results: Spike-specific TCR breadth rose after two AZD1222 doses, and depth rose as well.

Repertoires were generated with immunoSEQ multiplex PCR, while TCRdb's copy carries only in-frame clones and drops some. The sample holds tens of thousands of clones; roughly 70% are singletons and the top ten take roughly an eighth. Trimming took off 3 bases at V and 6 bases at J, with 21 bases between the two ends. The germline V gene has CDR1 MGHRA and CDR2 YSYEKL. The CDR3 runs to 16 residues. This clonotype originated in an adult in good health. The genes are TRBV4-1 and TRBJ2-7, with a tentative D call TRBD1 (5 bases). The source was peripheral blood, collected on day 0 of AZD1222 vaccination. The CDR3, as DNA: TGCGCCAGCAGCCAGGGTACGGTAGGGGCCCTTGTCGAGCAGTACTTC. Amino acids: CASSQGTVGALVEQYF.